Given below is one T cell receptor beta chain in context. These data come from a study of OX40 agonist ivuxolimab in advanced cancers. There are 19 residues in the CDR3. V was pared by 3 bases and J by 4 bases, with 26 bases between. Libraries were prepared by immunoSEQ multiplex PCR; TCRdb keeps only in-frame clonotypes and omits some of them. The sample records fewer than 70,000 clones, approximately 90% being singletons. The sequence was obtained from an adult with an advanced solid tumor such as melanoma, head and neck, liver or kidney cancer. The source was CD4+ or CD8+ T cells sorted from blood, collected in a trial of the OX40 agonist ivuxolimab. This chain connects TRBV5-3 to TRBJ2-1; D gene uncertain. TRBV5-3 is labeled an ORF, and its function is uncertain. The CDR3 loop reads CARSSLGLQNTSQYNEQFF. In DNA form, the CDR3 reads TGTGCCAGAAGCTCCCTCGGGCTACAGAATACTTCTCAGTACAATGAGCAGTTCTTC.